The rows below give T cell receptor beta chains drawn from one sample of a study of cytomegalovirus exposure and HLA in healthy donors. The protocol was immunoSEQ multiplex PCR, while the TCRdb copy is restricted to in-frame clones and leaves out a portion. The sample carries about 150,000 clones, approximately 80% recorded once. Sequencing used PBMCs. These receptors all stem from a man younger than 45 in good health and CMV-seropositive. Both conserved end residues are part of each CDR3. D genes are given only for firm matches. Clone size appears in some rows only: once, few, many, or a class for an expanded clone.

j_call: TRBJ2-5; clone_size: .; d_call: .; v_call: TRBV14; cdr3_aa: CASSPGFETQYF; cdr3_nt: TGTGCCAGCAGCCCGGGGTTCGAGACCCAGTACTTC
j_call: TRBJ2-5; clone_size: .; d_call: TRBD1; v_call: TRBV5-5; cdr3_aa: CASSLRDRDQETQYF; cdr3_nt: TGTGCCAGCAGCTTGCGGGACAGGGATCAAGAGACCCAGTACTTC
j_call: TRBJ2-7; clone_size: .; d_call: TRBD1; v_call: TRBV5-4; cdr3_aa: CASSFGTGSYEQYF; cdr3_nt: TGTGCCAGCAGCTTCGGGACAGGCTCCTACGAGCAGTACTTC
j_call: TRBJ2-1; clone_size: .; d_call: TRBD1; v_call: TRBV5-1; cdr3_aa: CASSPNRDRGSYNEQFF; cdr3_nt: TGCGCCAGCAGCCCGAACCGGGACAGGGGCTCCTACAATGAGCAGTTCTTC
j_call: TRBJ2-3; clone_size: .; d_call: TRBD2; v_call: TRBV10-3; cdr3_aa: CAITSGSPTDTQYF; cdr3_nt: TGTGCCATCACGAGCGGGAGTCCCACAGATACGCAGTATTTT
j_call: TRBJ2-7; clone_size: .; d_call: .; v_call: TRBV11-2; cdr3_aa: CASSPSGPYTYEQYF; cdr3_nt: TGTGCCAGCAGCCCTTCTGGCCCGTATACCTACGAGCAGTACTTC
j_call: TRBJ2-3; clone_size: .; d_call: TRBD1; v_call: TRBV6-1; cdr3_aa: CASKTGGRDTQYF; cdr3_nt: TGTGCCAGTAAGACAGGGGGGAGAGATACGCAGTATTTT
j_call: TRBJ2-7; clone_size: .; d_call: TRBD1; v_call: TRBV27; cdr3_aa: CASSVRQGGVWEQYF; cdr3_nt: TGTGCCAGCAGTGTCAGACAGGGGGGGGTGTGGGAGCAGTACTTC
j_call: TRBJ2-7; clone_size: .; d_call: .; v_call: TRBV4-2; cdr3_aa: CASSLLPPESNEQYF; cdr3_nt: TGTGCCAGCAGCCTACTACCTCCGGAAAGCAACGAGCAGTACTTC
j_call: TRBJ2-1; clone_size: few; d_call: .; v_call: TRBV14; cdr3_aa: CASSQDQGEQFF; cdr3_nt: TGTGCCAGCAGCCAAGATCAGGGTGAGCAGTTCTTC
j_call: TRBJ2-7; clone_size: .; d_call: TRBD2; v_call: TRBV18; cdr3_aa: CASSPQTSGLTYEQYF; cdr3_nt: TGTGCCAGCTCACCGCAGACTAGCGGACTAACCTACGAGCAGTACTTC
j_call: TRBJ2-3; clone_size: .; d_call: .; v_call: TRBV21-1; cdr3_aa: CASSGTNNTDTQYF; cdr3_nt: TGTGCCAGCAGCGGGACTAACAACACAGATACGCAGTATTTT
j_call: TRBJ2-5; clone_size: .; d_call: .; v_call: TRBV11-3; cdr3_aa: CASSLGPGEGETQYF; cdr3_nt: TGTGCCAGCAGCTTAGGCCCAGGGGAGGGTGAGACCCAGTACTTC
j_call: TRBJ1-2; clone_size: few; d_call: .; v_call: TRBV10-3; cdr3_aa: CAISESSGYGYTF; cdr3_nt: TGTGCCATCAGTGAGTCATCAGGGTATGGCTACACCTTC
j_call: TRBJ2-4; clone_size: few; d_call: .; v_call: TRBV10-3; cdr3_aa: CAISEPRPGLAKNIQYF; cdr3_nt: TGTGCCATCAGTGAACCCCGACCGGGACTAGCCAAAAACATTCAGTACTTC
j_call: TRBJ1-4; clone_size: .; d_call: .; v_call: TRBV28; cdr3_aa: CASSPPGEKLFF; cdr3_nt: TGTGCCAGCAGTCCCCCCGGGGAAAAACTGTTTTTT
j_call: TRBJ1-5; clone_size: .; d_call: .; v_call: TRBV28; cdr3_aa: CASGYQPQHF; cdr3_nt: TGTGCCAGCGGCTATCAGCCCCAGCATTTT
j_call: TRBJ2-7; clone_size: .; d_call: TRBD2; v_call: TRBV11-2; cdr3_aa: CASSPQLAGVYEQYF; cdr3_nt: TGTGCCAGCAGCCCACAACTAGCGGGAGTGTACGAGCAGTACTTC
j_call: TRBJ2-1; clone_size: .; d_call: .; v_call: TRBV6-6; cdr3_aa: CASAEPLNEQFF; cdr3_nt: TGTGCCAGCGCCGAACCACTCAATGAGCAGTTCTTC
j_call: TRBJ2-1; clone_size: .; d_call: TRBD2; v_call: TRBV7-9; cdr3_aa: CASSLAQAGGGDEQFF; cdr3_nt: TGTGCCAGCAGCTTAGCCCAAGCGGGGGGTGGCGATGAGCAGTTCTTC
j_call: TRBJ2-7; clone_size: .; d_call: .; v_call: TRBV7-2; cdr3_aa: CASSSQGSYEQYF; cdr3_nt: TGTGCCAGCAGCTCCCAGGGTTCCTACGAGCAGTACTTC
j_call: TRBJ2-7; clone_size: once; d_call: TRBD2; v_call: TRBV14; cdr3_aa: CASSPRTSSYEQYF; cdr3_nt: TGTGCCAGCAGCCCCAGGACTAGCTCCTACGAGCAGTACTTC
j_call: TRBJ2-3; clone_size: .; d_call: TRBD2; v_call: TRBV7-9; cdr3_aa: CASSERSGRTDTQYF; cdr3_nt: TGTGCCAGCAGCGAACGCAGCGGGAGAACAGATACGCAGTATTTT
j_call: TRBJ2-7; clone_size: .; d_call: .; v_call: TRBV4-1; cdr3_aa: CASRSSSRGIYEQYF; cdr3_nt: TGCGCCAGCCGCTCCTCCTCCAGGGGAATCTACGAGCAGTACTTC